The rows below give T cell receptor beta chains drawn from one sample of a study of vaccination and CD4 T cells after COVID-19. No antigen has been identified for these receptors. TCRdb ran MiXCR on the PCR reads and lists one entry per CDR3 protein. The profile shows 15,000 to 20,000 distinct CDR3 sequences, approximately 42% of them singletons. Material: CD4+ T cells from blood, cultured in vitro, obtained before SARS-CoV-2 vaccination. These receptors were collected from a human donor who received a COVID-19 vaccine. Both conserved end residues are part of each CDR3. Each record gives: D gene, J gene, V gene, clone size, CDR3 protein, CDR3 DNA. D genes are given only for firm matches. Size is stated for part of the rows, as once, few or many counts, or as a class when the clone is expanded.

NA	TRBJ2-7	TRBV7-9	NA	CASSQQSYEQYF	TGTGCCAGCAGCCAACAGTCCTACGAGCAGTACTTC
NA	TRBJ1-1	TRBV19	NA	CASHDPGQNTEAFF	TGTGCCAGTCATGACCCGGGACAGAACACTGAAGCTTTCTTT
NA	TRBJ2-1	TRBV7-9	NA	CANNEQFF	TGTGCCAACAATGAGCAGTTCTTC
NA	TRBJ2-6	TRBV20-1	NA	CSARVSSGANVLTF	TGCAGTGCTAGAGTTTCCTCTGGGGCCAACGTCCTGACTTTC
TRBD2	TRBJ2-3	TRBV6-2/TRBV6-3	few	CASSYRAGGLYTQYF	TGTGCCAGCAGTTACAGGGCGGGGGGGCTATATACGCAGTATTTT
TRBD1	TRBJ1-2	TRBV7-8	few	CASSPRTGNYGYTF	TGTGCCAGCAGCCCGCGGACAGGGAACTATGGCTACACCTTC
TRBD1	TRBJ2-5	TRBV18	NA	CASGDRGQETQYF	TGTGCCAGCGGGGACAGGGGACAAGAGACCCAGTACTTC
NA	TRBJ1-3	TRBV7-6	NA	CASSLGQPHSGNTIYF	TGTGCCAGCAGCTTAGGGCAGCCACACTCTGGAAACACCATATATTTT
TRBD1	TRBJ1-2	TRBV2	once	CASARDRRSMVNYGYTF	TGTGCCAGCGCACGGGACAGGAGGTCCATGGTGAACTATGGCTACACCTTC
NA	TRBJ1-1	TRBV7-9	once	CASSNPKSTEAFF	TGTGCCAGCAGCAACCCTAAAAGCACTGAAGCTTTCTTT
NA	TRBJ1-2	TRBV21-1	NA	CASSKRGRTYGYTF	TGTGCCAGCAGCAAACGAGGGAGGACTTATGGCTACACCTTC
NA	TRBJ2-7	TRBV11-3	once	CASSRVFGTEQYF	TGTGCCAGCAGCAGAGTCTTTGGGACCGAGCAGTACTTC
NA	TRBJ2-7	TRBV19	few	CASSIDPHHTYEQYF	TGTGCCAGTAGTATAGATCCGCACCACACGTACGAGCAGTACTTC
NA	TRBJ2-2	TRBV7-3	few	CASSLLQNTGELFF	TGTGCCAGCAGCTTACTACAGAACACCGGGGAGCTGTTTTTT
TRBD2	TRBJ2-2	TRBV2	NA	CASSRLAGDNTGELFF	TGTGCCAGCAGTCGTCTAGCGGGGGACAACACCGGGGAGCTGTTTTTT
NA	TRBJ2-1	TRBV9	NA	CASSVDIYNEQFF	TGTGCCAGCAGCGTCGACATTTACAATGAGCAGTTCTTC
NA	TRBJ2-7	TRBV2	NA	CASTQAYEQYF	TGTGCCAGCACTCAGGCCTACGAGCAGTACTTC
NA	TRBJ1-1	TRBV4-1	once	CASSQTDTQNTEAFF	TGCGCCAGCAGCCAAACGGACACGCAAAACACTGAAGCTTTCTTT
NA	TRBJ2-7	TRBV2	NA	CASRIMAGHEQYF	TGTGCCAGCAGGATCATGGCGGGGCACGAGCAGTACTTC
NA	TRBJ1-2	TRBV25-1	few	CATWALGTQTNYGYTF	TGTGCCACCTGGGCCTTGGGAACCCAGACTAACTATGGCTACACCTTC
NA	TRBJ1-5	TRBV24-1	NA	CATSYGGGNQPQHF	TGTGCCACCAGTTACGGGGGTGGAAATCAGCCCCAGCATTTT
NA	TRBJ1-6	TRBV19	NA	CASSPPGPRSNSPLHF	TGTGCCAGTAGTCCTCCTGGTCCCAGATCCAATTCACCCCTCCACTTT
TRBD1	TRBJ1-1	TRBV23-1	NA	CASSHPSVEDRGCGAFF	TGCGCCAGCAGTCACCCCAGCGTTGAAGACAGGGGTTGTGGAGCTTTCTTT
NA	TRBJ1-6	TRBV18	NA	CASSPRGIAYNSPLHF	TGTGCCAGCTCACCAAGGGGGATCGCCTATAATTCACCCCTCCACTTT
TRBD1	TRBJ2-3	TRBV24-1	NA	CATQGARWDTQYF	TGTGCCACTCAGGGGGCGCGTTGGGATACGCAGTATTTT
NA	TRBJ2-7	TRBV6-1	few	CASRGGQRETSSYEQYF	TGTGCCAGCAGGGGTGGACAGCGCGAAACTAGCTCCTACGAGCAGTACTTC
NA	TRBJ2-2	TRBV24-1	NA	CATSDSGASTGELFF	TGTGCCACCAGTGATTCAGGGGCAAGCACCGGGGAGCTGTTTTTT
TRBD1	TRBJ2-1	TRBV6-1	once	CASSGHFFGTGDHEQFF	TGTGCCAGCAGTGGGCACTTTTTCGGGACAGGAGACCATGAGCAGTTCTTC